This T cell receptor beta chain was obtained from a study of blood T cell repertoires in COVID-19. On the study more broadly: There were acute and convalescent COVID-19 samples, and they came from the United States, Italy and Spain. T cells, B-cell-depleted T cells, or PBMCs supplied cDNA or gDNA.

The germline V gene has CDR1 GTSNPN and CDR2 SVGIG (reference sequence). The V end was cut by 3 bases, the J end by 3 bases, with 14 bases between. The CDR3 covers 14 residues. As originally analysed: Amplification from reference gene primers served as the basis for estimated nucleated cell counts. TCRdb's copy holds only in-frame clones and misses some; the assay was immunoSEQ multiplex PCR. V and J calls and clone size are as listed in that table; D and trimming were resolved from the DNA. The sample includes over 120,000 clones, about 77% seen only once; the top ten take 9%. The chain combines TRBV30 with TRBJ1-2, with D possibly matching TRBD1 (5 bases). This TCR derives from a woman aged 45-59 years with active or convalescent COVID-19. Input material: peripheral blood. The CDR3 sequence is CAWRGQGSYYGYTF. Here the CDR3 DNA reads TGTGCCTGGAGGGGGCAGGGAAGTTACTATGGCTACACCTTC. Complete variable domain (other parts from reference TRBV30 and TRBJ1-2): SQTIHQWPATLVQPVGSPLSLECTVEGTSNPNLYWYRQAAGRGLQLLFYSVGIGQISSEVPQNLSASRPQDRQFILSSKKLLLSDSGFYLCAWRGQGSYYGYTFGSGTRLTVV.